The entry that follows covers one T cell receptor beta chain sequence. TCRdb processed the 5' RACE reads again and assigns one entry to each CDR3 protein, with no DNA. The sample totals about 440,000 distinct CDR3 sequences. These data are taken from a study of T cells expressing NK-cell markers. CDR3 length: 21 residues. CDR1 is MNHEY, CDR2 SMNVEV, per germline (reference sequence). The chain has TRBV27 and TRBJ2-5; TCRdb selects TRBD1, and the lack of DNA leaves this call unchecked. The TCR comes from a woman between 18 and 70 years old in good health. The sample was blood T cells: a sorted CD56 or NKG2C T cell subset, CD4+ or CD8+ T cells, or bulk PBMC T cells (not recorded which). The CDR3 here is CASSSRTGVSAGGLGQETQYF.